A single sample gave rise to the 27 T cell receptor beta chains below, sequenced in a study of Ad26.COV2.S vaccination and SARS-CoV-2 variants. Profiling relied on immunoSEQ multiplex PCR, and the TCRdb table lists in-frame clones only, not all of them. The sample includes fewer than 600,000 clones, roughly nine tenths of them seen just once. Treatment reported: roughly 20 received Ad26.COV2.S at low or high dose, single or two shots; 5 received placebo; per-sample allocation not given. Each sample was drawn 63 days after the first injection (of vaccine or placebo). The sequences come from peripheral blood, collected in a trial of Ad26.COV2.S vaccine versus placebo. Receptors originate from a person between 18 and 60 years old who received the Ad26.COV2.S COVID-19 vaccine or a placebo.

There are a few counts of this clone. The chain's CDR3 is CASRGQGYEQYF. The CDR3 nucleotides read TGTGCCAGCAGAGGACAGGGGTACGAGCAGTACTTC. This sequence joins TRBV11-2 and TRBJ2-7; 9 bases are a match to TRBD1. The CDR3 consists of 12 residues. Germline values: CDR1 SGHAT, CDR2 FQNNGV. With 6 bases clipped from V and 4 bases from J, the junction kept 1 base outside the gene matches.

The J gene is TRBJ2-7, the V gene TRBV15, with 16 bases that match TRBD2. The V segment lost 4 bases and the J segment 4 bases; nucleotides outside the gene matches: 4. CDR3 length: 16 amino acids. Germline CDR1 and CDR2: LNHNV and YYDKDF (reference sequence). The DNA of the CDR3 is TGTGCCACCAGCACGGGACTAGCGGGAGGGGCGTACGAGCAGTACTTC. This gives the protein CATSTGLAGGAYEQYF.

The chain couples TRBV10-3 to TRBJ1-6; no reliable D call. The CDR3 loop spans 13 amino acids. The V end lost 4 bases, the J end lost 10 bases, and 11 bases lay between the germline ends. CDR1 ENHRY and CDR2 SYGVKD come from the germline V gene. The CDR3 is CAISVKTGSPLHF. DNA for the CDR3: TGTGCCATCAGTGTGAAAACTGGGTCACCCCTCCACTTT.

The chain carries TRBV27 and TRBJ1-2; D is unresolved. The V gene lost 7 bases and the J gene lost 6 bases, with 27 bases spanning the gap. CDR3 length: 17 residues. CDR1 and CDR2 from the germline V gene are MNHEY and SMNVEV (reference sequence). The CDR3 protein is CASNARGSTSGTNGYTF. The CDR3 DNA sequence: TGTGCCAGCAACGCCCGCGGTTCTACCTCGGGCACCAATGGCTACACCTTC.

This clone was found a few times. This chain links TRBV7-9 with TRBJ2-7, with 9 bases matching TRBD1. Losses at the gene ends were 4 bases for V and 2 bases for J; bases not matched to a gene: 6. The CDR3 contains 15 residues. Germline V CDR1 and CDR2: SEHNR, FQNEAQ (reference sequence). CDR3 nucleotide sequence: TGTGCCAGCAGCTCCAGGACAGGGGAAGCCTACGAGCAGTACTTC. Protein sequence: CASSSRTGEAYEQYF. The complete variable domain, with remaining parts taken from reference TRBV7-9 and TRBJ2-7, reads DTGVSQNPRHKITKRGQNVTFRCDPISEHNRLYWYRQTLGQGPEFLTYFQNEAQLEKSRLLSDRFSAERPKGSFSTLEIQRTEQGDSAMYLCASSSRTGEAYEQYFGPGTRLTVT.

This chain uses TRBV7-6 with TRBJ1-5; TRBD1 is a possible D gene (6 bases). CDR1 is SGHVS, CDR2 FNYEAQ, per germline. Trimming took 3 bases from V and 10 from J, leaving 16 bases between them. The CDR3 sequence is 14 residues long. The chain's CDR3 is CASSLGGSVDPQHF. Written as DNA, the CDR3 is TGTGCCAGCAGCTTGGGGGGCTCAGTCGACCCCCAGCATTTT. The variable domain in full, with the rest retrieved from reference TRBV7-6 and TRBJ1-5, is GAGVSQSPRYKVTKRGQDVALRCDPISGHVSLYWYRQALGQGPEFLTYFNYEAQQDKSGLPNDRFSAERPEGSISTLTIQRTEQRDSAMYRCASSLGGSVDPQHFGDGTRLSIL.

This chain joins TRBV4-2 and TRBJ1-1, with a possible D match to TRBD1 (5 bases). Trimming removed 9 bases at V and 0 bases at J, with 17 bases between. The V gene's germline CDR1 is LGHNA and CDR2 YNFKEQ. The CDR3 contains 15 residues. The DNA of the CDR3 is TGTGCCAGTAACAAAGGCGGACATATGAACACTGAAGCTTTCTTT. It translates to CASNKGGHMNTEAFF.

This clone has only a few counts. The chain recombines TRBV19 with TRBJ1-5; 9 nucleotides line up with TRBD1. Germline V gene data show CDR1 as LNHDA and CDR2 as SQIVND (reference sequence). This CDR3 is built from 14 residues. V lost 9 bases to trimming and J lost 3 bases; unmatched junction nucleotides: 6. CDR3 sequence: CASQGQGVNQPQHF. The CDR3 coding sequence is TGTGCCAGCCAGGGACAGGGCGTCAATCAGCCCCAGCATTTT. Filled out from reference TRBV19 and TRBJ1-5, the complete variable domain reads DGGITQSPKYLFRKEGQNVTLSCEQNLNHDAMYWYRQDPGQGLRLIYYSQIVNDFQKGDIAEGYSVSREKKESFPLTVTSAQKNPTAFYLCASQGQGVNQPQHFGDGTRLSIL.

This sequence joins TRBV21-1 and TRBJ2-1; TRBD2, as called in the table, went unchecked against the DNA. TRBV21-1 is a pseudogene segment. The CDR3 is 17 amino acids. The CDR3 DNA follows: TGTGCCAGCAACCAAGGGCGGGAGAGACGGTCGTACAATGAGCAGTTCTTC. It is translated as CASNQGRERRSYNEQFF.

The chain combines TRBV7-9 with TRBJ1-3, with D hard to call. V was clipped by 5 bases and J by 7 bases, with 9 bases between them. There are 12 residues in the CDR3. CDR1 and CDR2 (germline): SEHNR, FQNEAQ (reference sequence). CDR3 protein: CASSPGKNTIYF. As DNA, the CDR3 is TGTGCCAGCAGCCCCGGGAAGAACACCATATATTTT.

The V gene is TRBV19, the J gene TRBJ2-5; maybe TRBD2 (5 bases). The CDR3 extends over 13 amino acids. Per the germline V gene, CDR1 is LNHDA and CDR2 is SQIVND (reference sequence). V was pared by 4 bases and J by 5 bases, with 11 bases between. CDR3 DNA sequence: TGTGCCAGTAGTAGATCTACGGGGGAGACCCAGTACTTC. Its translation is CASSRSTGETQYF.

The CDR3 sequence is CASSAETGGGNTIYF. CDR3 in DNA: TGTGCCAGCAGTGCCGAGACAGGGGGTGGAAACACCATATATTTT. V gene TRBV2 combines with J gene TRBJ1-3; 9 bases map to TRBD1. Germline-derived CDR1 and CDR2 are SNHLY and FYNNEI. J gave up 3 bases and V 4 bases, and 4 bases lay outside the gene matches. The CDR3 contains 15 residues. Full variable domain (remainder filled in from reference TRBV2 and TRBJ1-3): EPEVTQTPSHQVTQMGQEVILRCVPISNHLYFYWYRQILGQKVEFLVSFYNNEISEKSEIFDDQFSVERPDGSNFTLKIRSTKLEDSAMYFCASSAETGGGNTIYFGEGSWLTVV.

A single count supports this clone. The rearrangement joins TRBV12-3 or TRBV12-4 to TRBJ1-1; no clear D gene. The length of the CDR3 is 13 residues. Trimming took 3 bases from V and 5 from J, leaving 10 bases between them. Here the CDR3 DNA reads TGTGCCAGCAGTTTTTCTTCTGGGACTGAAGCTTTCTTT. The encoded protein is CASSFSSGTEAFF.

The chain joins TRBV19 to TRBJ2-1; 14 positions match TRBD2. The germline gives CDR1 LNHDA, CDR2 SQIVND (reference sequence). CDR3 length: 17 residues. V shed 6 bases, J shed 6 bases, and the junction held 10 bases outside the gene matches. CDR3 loop: CASSKPGLAGAGNEQFF. DNA for the CDR3: TGTGCCAGTAGCAAGCCGGGACTAGCGGGAGCTGGCAATGAGCAGTTCTTC. Complete variable domain (other parts from reference TRBV19 and TRBJ2-1): DGGITQSPKYLFRKEGQNVTLSCEQNLNHDAMYWYRQDPGQGLRLIYYSQIVNDFQKGDIAEGYSVSREKKESFPLTVTSAQKNPTAFYLCASSKPGLAGAGNEQFFGPGTRLTVL.

The CDR3 sequence: CASSLQGTLETQYF. The CDR3 coding sequence is TGTGCCAGCAGCTTACAGGGGACTTTGGAGACCCAGTACTTC. V is TRBV7-9 and J is TRBJ2-5; the D call may be TRBD1 or TRBD2 (6 bases each). CDR3 size: 14 residues. With 2 bases removed from V and 5 bases from J, the gap between germline ends came to 12 bases. Germline CDR1 and CDR2: SEHNR and FQNEAQ (reference sequence).

The DNA for the CDR3 is TGCGCCAGCAGCTTGGTAGCAGCGGGGGCAAGCCAAGAGACCCAGTACTTC. This codes for CASSLVAAGASQETQYF. This sequence joins TRBV5-1 and TRBJ2-5, with TRBD2 identical over 8 bases. This CDR3 is 17 amino acids long. J was trimmed by 1 base and V by 0 bases; bases with no gene match: 8. Germline CDR1 SGHRS, CDR2 YFSETQ. Looking up the rest from reference TRBV5-1 and TRBJ2-5 gives the full variable domain: KAGVTQTPRYLIKTRGQQVTLSCSPISGHRSVSWYQQTPGQGLQFLFEYFSETQRNKGNFPGRFSGRQFSNSRSEMNVSTLELGDSALYLCASSLVAAGASQETQYFGPGTRLLVL.

This chain connects TRBV15 to TRBJ2-1, with 11 bases that match TRBD2. V shed 0 bases, J shed 4 bases, and the junction held 5 bases outside the gene matches. CDR3 size: 17 residues. From germline, CDR1 is LNHNV and CDR2 YYDKDF (reference sequence). The CDR3 coding sequence is TGTGCCACCAGCAGAGAAAAAGGGACTAGCGGATACAATGAGCAGTTCTTC. As protein: CATSREKGTSGYNEQFF.

The gene calls are TRBV3-1 (or the pseudogene TRBV3-2) and TRBJ2-4; the D gene is possibly TRBD1 (5 bases). The germline gives CDR1 LGHDT, CDR2 YNNKEL (reference sequence). V lost 4 bases and J lost 3, with 13 bases in between. The length of the CDR3 is 15 residues. CDR3 residues: CASSRYQTGKNIQYF. The DNA of the CDR3 is TGTGCCAGCAGCCGTTATCAAACAGGCAAAAACATTCAGTACTTC.

V usage is TRBV11-2 and J usage is TRBJ2-3, with D possibly matching TRBD2 (6 bases). With 5 bases removed from V and 1 base from J, the gap between germline ends came to 16 bases. This CDR3 spans 16 amino acids. Germline CDR1 SGHAT, CDR2 FQNNGV. In DNA form, the CDR3 reads TGTGCCAGCAGCAGCATTCTGCGGGGACGCACAGATACGCAGTATTTT. This gives the protein CASSSILRGRTDTQYF.

The chain has TRBV7-6 and TRBJ2-2, with D unclear. The CDR3 sequence is 18 residues long. V lost 2 bases, J lost 0 bases, and 16 bases lay in between. Germline CDR1 reads SGHVS; CDR2 reads FNYEAQ. The CDR3 protein is CASSLKASAESNTGELFF. The CDR3 nucleotides read TGTGCCAGCAGCTTAAAGGCCTCGGCGGAATCGAACACCGGGGAGCTGTTTTTT. The whole variable domain, filled in from reference TRBV7-6 and TRBJ2-2, reads GAGVSQSPRYKVTKRGQDVALRCDPISGHVSLYWYRQALGQGPEFLTYFNYEAQQDKSGLPNDRFSAERPEGSISTLTIQRTEQRDSAMYRCASSLKASAESNTGELFFGEGSRLTVL.

This rearrangement joins TRBV7-2 to TRBJ2-7, with D uncertain. The CDR3 covers 15 residues. V was clipped by 1 base and J by 2 bases, with 12 bases between them. Germline values: CDR1 SGHTA, CDR2 FQGNSA. The CDR3 nucleotides are TGTGCCAGCAGCTTAGGCCTTTTAGGCCCCTACGAGCAGTACTTC. Amino acid sequence: CASSLGLLGPYEQYF.

The V call is TRBV18, the J call TRBJ1-5; 10 bases agree with TRBD1. The CDR3 extends over 15 amino acids. The V gene end was trimmed by 4 bases and the J gene end by 5 bases; junction bases not matched to a gene: 5. CDR1 and CDR2 from the germline V gene are KGHSH and LQKENI. Here the CDR3 DNA reads TGTGCCAGCTCACAAACCGGGACAGGGGATCAGCCCCAGCATTTT. Translating it yields CASSQTGTGDQPQHF.

This chain connects TRBV19 to TRBJ1-5; no clear D gene. V dropped 3 bases and J dropped 0 bases, with 21 bases sitting between them. In germline, CDR1 is LNHDA, CDR2 SQIVND (reference sequence). CDR3 length equals 19 residues. CDR3 amino acids: CASSIGWGTSRYSNQPQHF. In DNA form, the CDR3 reads TGTGCCAGTAGTATCGGCTGGGGAACCTCGCGTTATAGCAATCAGCCCCAGCATTTT.

The genes are TRBV5-1 and TRBJ2-3; D possibly uses TRBD1 or TRBD2 (5 bases each). Germline-derived CDR1 and CDR2 are SGHRS and YFSETQ. With 7 bases removed from V and 4 bases from J, the gap between germline ends came to 10 bases. The CDR3 covers 12 residues. CDR3 sequence: CASRDPADTQYF. The DNA for the CDR3 is TGCGCCAGCCGGGACCCAGCAGATACGCAGTATTTT.

This sequence joins TRBV28 and TRBJ1-5, with D maybe TRBD1 (5 bases). The CDR3 covers 12 residues. The germline V and J ends were trimmed by 6 bases and 5 bases, with 8 bases remaining between them. From germline, CDR1 is MDHEN and CDR2 SYDVKM. The CDR3: CASSGGDQPQHF. In DNA, the CDR3 is TGTGCCAGCAGCGGGGGGGATCAGCCCCAGCATTTT.

This chain links TRBV11-3 with TRBJ2-1; D possibly matches TRBD1 or TRBD2 (5 bases each). The CDR3 is 14 amino acids. CDR1 and CDR2 from the germline V gene are SGHNT and YENEEA. Trimming cost V 4 bases and J 4 bases, with 11 bases left between them. The CDR3 nucleotides are TGTGCCAGCAGCTCCCGGGACGGGTACAATGAGCAGTTCTTC. It yields the protein CASSSRDGYNEQFF.

This clone has only one observation. The gene calls are TRBV6-5 and TRBJ2-2; 9 bases agree with TRBD2. The V and J ends lost 4 bases and 2 bases, in that order; junction bases with no gene match: 5. Germline V lookup: CDR1 MNHEY, CDR2 SVGAGI. The CDR3 has 16 residues. CDR3 bases: TGTGCCAGCAGTTTCAGACTAGCGGCTAACACCGGGGAGCTGTTTTTT. Translated, it gives CASSFRLAANTGELFF.